The 28 T cell receptor beta chains reported below all come from one sample, sequenced in a study of blood T cell repertoires in COVID-19. Only in-frame clones appear in the TCRdb table, and some are missing; sequencing was by immunoSEQ multiplex PCR. The repertoire consists of about 98,000 clones, with about 90% occurring once and the leading ten covering around 4.5%. The sequenced sample consisted of peripheral blood. These receptor sequences come from a man between 65 and 85 years old with acute or convalescent COVID-19.

The chain has TRBV11-3 and TRBJ2-1; 8 bases are shared with TRBD2. Germline V gene data show CDR1 as SGHNT and CDR2 as YENEEA. The CDR3 totals 15 residues. V gave up 0 bases and J gave up 6 bases; unmatched junction bases: 4. Here the CDR3 DNA reads TGTGCCAGCAGCTTAGATGAGCGGGGGCCCAATGAGCAGTTCTTC. It encodes CASSLDERGPNEQFF.

The V and J genes are TRBV4-2 and TRBJ2-3, with D possibly matching TRBD2 (7 bases). The V gene's germline CDR1 is LGHNA and CDR2 YNFKEQ. V lost 3 bases and J 7 bases, leaving 14 bases between the germline ends. The CDR3 extends over 14 amino acids. CDR3 coding DNA: TGTGCCAGCAGCCAGGAGGCGGGGGCTAATACGCAGTATTTT. This translates into CASSQEAGANTQYF.

The chain recombines TRBV6-5 with TRBJ1-1; D is possibly TRBD1 (6 bases). The CDR3 is 14 amino acids. Between the trimmed V and J ends, which lost 2 bases and 2 bases, there was a span of 9 bases. The germline CDR1 and CDR2 sequences are MNHEY and SVGAGI. CDR3 residues: CASSYTGGNTEAFF. In DNA form, the CDR3 reads TGTGCCAGCAGTTACACGGGGGGCAACACTGAAGCTTTCTTT.

This clone appeared a few times. The V gene is TRBV5-1, the J gene TRBJ2-7; 7 bases match TRBD2. With V trimmed by 8 bases and J by 1 base, 9 bases remained unmatched. The CDR3 has 14 residues. CDR1 and CDR2 (germline): SGHRS, YFSETQ. The CDR3: CASYWGGSSYEQYF. The CDR3 nucleotides read TGCGCCAGTTATTGGGGGGGAAGTTCCTACGAGCAGTACTTC.

The V gene is TRBV7-6, the J gene TRBJ1-3, with a tentative D call TRBD1 (6 bases). V was shortened by 4 bases and J by 0 bases, with 10 bases between the two germline ends. The CDR3 spans 15 residues. The germline CDR1 and CDR2 sequences are SGHVS and FNYEAQ. CDR3 DNA: TGTGCCAGCAGCTGGTCGACAGGCTCTGGAAACACCATATATTTT. It encodes CASSWSTGSGNTIYF.

This sequence joins TRBV3-1 (or the pseudogene TRBV3-2) and TRBJ2-5, with D maybe TRBD1 (6 bases). Germline CDR1 reads LGHDT; CDR2 reads YNNKEL (reference sequence). V lost 5 bases and J 7 bases, leaving 14 bases between the germline ends. The CDR3 length is 13 residues. The CDR3 loop is CASSKDSLVTQYF. DNA of the CDR3: TGTGCCAGCAGCAAGGACAGCCTCGTGACCCAGTACTTC.

This clone occurred a few times. This chain links TRBV28 with TRBJ2-2; D is unresolved. The CDR3 is made up of 15 amino acids. The V end lost 3 bases, the J end lost 5 bases, and 13 bases lay between the germline ends. Germline CDR1 reads MDHEN; CDR2 reads SYDVKM. CDR3 region: CASSLSSRTTGELFF. In DNA form, the CDR3 reads TGTGCCAGCAGTTTGAGTAGCCGAACGACCGGGGAGCTGTTTTTT.

The chain couples TRBV5-4 to TRBJ2-1; 9 positions agree with TRBD2. This CDR3 is 15 amino acids long. The ends lost 0 bases at V and 8 bases at J; junction bases unmatched: 6. Germline V lookup: CDR1 SGHNT, CDR2 YYREEE (reference sequence). The CDR3 sequence is CASSLEGGGAYEQFF. CDR3 nucleotides: TGTGCCAGCAGCTTGGAGGGCGGGGGGGCGTATGAGCAGTTCTTC. The full variable domain, rest sourced from reference TRBV5-4 and TRBJ2-1, is ETGVTQSPTHLIKTRGQQVTLRCSSQSGHNTVSWYQQALGQGPQFIFQYYREEENGRGNFPPRFSGLQFPNYSSELNVNALELDDSALYLCASSLEGGGAYEQFFGPGTRLTVL.

J is TRBJ1-4 and V is TRBV3-1 (or the pseudogene TRBV3-2), with D unclear. CDR3 size: 15 residues. The V and J ends lost 1 base and 5 bases respectively, with 11 bases between them. CDR1 is LGHDT, CDR2 YNNKEL, per germline (reference sequence). CDR3 in amino acids: CASSQARTANEKLFF. CDR3 coding DNA: TGTGCCAGCAGCCAAGCACGAACAGCAAATGAAAAACTGTTTTTT.

The chain combines TRBV5-1 with TRBJ2-3; D perhaps matches TRBD2 (6 bases). Germline V gene lookup returns CDR1 SGHRS and CDR2 YFSETQ. V was cut by 3 bases and J by 0 bases, with 11 bases left in between. The CDR3 runs 15 residues. CDR3 in amino acids: CASSWRDPSTDTQYF. The CDR3 nucleotides are TGCGCCAGCAGCTGGCGGGACCCTAGCACAGATACGCAGTATTTT.

J is TRBJ2-1 and V is TRBV27; TRBD2 matches 7 bases. Germline values: CDR1 MNHEY, CDR2 SMNVEV (reference sequence). Trimming at V came to 0 bases and at J to 7 bases, leaving 3 bases not matched to a gene. CDR3 length: 14 amino acids. The CDR3 coding sequence is TGTGCCAGCAGTTTATCGACTAGCAGGAATGAGCAGTTCTTC. This codes for CASSLSTSRNEQFF.

V usage is TRBV7-6 and J usage is TRBJ2-3, with 10 bases identical to TRBD2. Germline values: CDR1 SGHVS, CDR2 FNYEAQ. CDR3 size: 18 residues. Unmatched junction bases numbered 17, after V lost 7 bases and J lost 4 bases. CDR3 amino acids: CASTSPGTSGALADTQYF. The CDR3 nucleotides are TGTGCCAGCACCTCCCCGGGCACTAGCGGGGCACTCGCAGATACGCAGTATTTT. The full variable domain, in which reference TRBV7-6 and TRBJ2-3 provide the parts outside the CDR3, is GAGVSQSPRYKVTKRGQDVALRCDPISGHVSLYWYRQALGQGPEFLTYFNYEAQQDKSGLPNDRFSAERPEGSISTLTIQRTEQRDSAMYRCASTSPGTSGALADTQYFGPGTRLTVL.

This clone was recorded once. This rearrangement joins TRBV2 to TRBJ2-3; 7 bases map to TRBD1. V lost 5 bases, J lost 6 bases, and 11 bases stayed unmatched. CDR1 SNHLY and CDR2 FYNNEI come from the germline V gene. The CDR3 totals 15 residues. This chain's CDR3 is CASSLGQSLQDTQYF. CDR3 DNA sequence: TGTGCCAGCAGTCTGGGACAGAGCCTCCAGGATACGCAGTATTTT.

The rearrangement links TRBV19 to TRBJ2-3; TRBD1 is a possible D gene (6 bases). Germline values: CDR1 LNHDA, CDR2 SQIVND (reference sequence). The CDR3 sequence is 14 residues long. Trimming removed 4 bases at V and 2 bases at J, with 10 bases between. The DNA for the CDR3 is TGTGCCAGTAGTACCCAGGGGATCACAGATACGCAGTATTTT. This codes for CASSTQGITDTQYF.

This chain connects TRBV14 to TRBJ1-2, with 8 nucleotides matching TRBD1. Losses at the gene ends were 4 bases for V and 3 bases for J; bases not matched to a gene: 7. Germline CDR1 reads SGHDN; CDR2 reads FVKESK. The CDR3 spans 15 residues. The CDR3 DNA is TGTGCCAGCAGCCCAGGGGCAGGGGGCTACTATGGCTACACCTTC. This translates into CASSPGAGGYYGYTF.

V is TRBV7-9 and J is TRBJ1-1; D is unresolved. Germline V gene sequence: CDR1 SEHNR, CDR2 FQNEAQ (reference sequence). V gave up 3 bases and J gave up 4 bases, with 9 bases separating them. This CDR3 contains 13 residues. The CDR3, as DNA: TGTGCCAGCAGCTTTCAATCGAGCACTGAAGCTTTCTTT. Protein: CASSFQSSTEAFF.

V usage is TRBV5-8 and J usage is TRBJ1-4; TRBD1 aligns across 9 bases. Per the germline V gene, CDR1 is SGHTS and CDR2 is YDEGEE. Unmatched junction bases numbered 6, after V lost 4 bases and J lost 2 bases. This CDR3 region has 16 residues. CDR3 protein: CASSPTGGRTNEKLFF. The CDR3 coding sequence is TGTGCCAGCAGCCCCACAGGGGGCAGGACTAATGAAAAACTGTTTTTT.

The gene calls are TRBV12-3 or TRBV12-4 and TRBJ1-6; D not resolved. The germline V and J ends were trimmed by 6 bases and 3 bases, with 6 bases remaining between them. The CDR3 loop spans 13 amino acids. CDR3 sequence (DNA): TGTGCCAGCAGCCCGAGCTATAATTCACCCCTCCACTTT. This translates into CASSPSYNSPLHF.

The rearrangement links TRBV30 to TRBJ1-5, with TRBD1 matching 7 bases. There are 13 residues in the CDR3. Per germline, CDR1 GTSNPN and CDR2 SVGIG (reference sequence). Trimming removed 3 bases from V and 7 bases from J; junction bases left unmatched: 6. The CDR3 DNA reads TGTGCCTGGAGGCAGGGGGGTGGACAGCCCCAGCATTTT. Translated, it gives CAWRQGGGQPQHF.

This clone appeared a few times. The chain has TRBV5-1 and TRBJ2-4; D gene unclear. Between the trimmed V and J ends, which lost 0 bases and 1 base, there was a span of 8 bases. The germline V gene encodes CDR1 SGHRS and CDR2 YFSETQ. The length of the CDR3 is 15 residues. Here the CDR3 DNA reads TGCGCCAGCAGCTTGGGCAGTCCGGCCAAAAACATTCAGTACTTC. Translated, it gives CASSLGSPAKNIQYF.

This chain links TRBV6-1 with TRBJ2-5, with 14 bases aligning to TRBD2. The ends lost 4 bases at V and 7 bases at J; junction bases unmatched: 11. There are 17 residues in the CDR3. The germline V gene has CDR1 MNHNS and CDR2 SASEGT. CDR3 sequence reads: CASSASGTSGGPGTQYF. The CDR3 DNA is TGTGCCAGCAGTGCCTCCGGGACTAGCGGGGGTCCAGGGACCCAGTACTTC.

For the CDR3, the DNA is TGTGCCAGCAGCCAAGTACAGGAAAAACTGTTTTTT. As protein: CASSQVQEKLFF. The J gene is TRBJ1-4, the V gene TRBV4-2, with D hard to call. Germline V CDR1 and CDR2: LGHNA, YNFKEQ. The CDR3 loop spans 12 amino acids. Between the trimmed V and J ends, which lost 1 base and 8 bases, there was a span of 5 bases.

J is TRBJ2-6 and V is TRBV2, with D possibly TRBD2 on 6 matching bases. With 7 bases removed from V and 4 bases from J, the gap between germline ends came to 17 bases. CDR1 and CDR2 (germline): SNHLY, FYNNEI. This CDR3 has 16 residues. CDR3 coding DNA: TGTGCCAGCACCCGAATCGGAGGGTCCGGGGCCAACGTCCTGACTTTC. It yields the protein CASTRIGGSGANVLTF.

This clone was found once. The chain recombines TRBV2 with TRBJ1-5; tentatively, D is TRBD1 (6 bases). Germline CDR1 SNHLY, CDR2 FYNNEI. This CDR3 is 15 amino acids long. The V end lost 4 bases, the J end lost 0 bases, and 10 bases lay between the germline ends. The chain's CDR3 is CASSGGQSSNQPQHF. CDR3 sequence (DNA): TGTGCCAGCAGTGGAGGACAGTCTAGCAATCAGCCCCAGCATTTT. The full variable domain, in which reference TRBV2 and TRBJ1-5 provide the parts outside the CDR3, is EPEVTQTPSHQVTQMGQEVILRCVPISNHLYFYWYRQILGQKVEFLVSFYNNEISEKSEIFDDQFSVERPDGSNFTLKIRSTKLEDSAMYFCASSGGQSSNQPQHFGDGTRLSIL.

The chain couples TRBV19 to TRBJ2-2, with D tentatively TRBD1 (6 bases). Deletions cut 0 bases from V and 3 bases from J, with 11 bases between. Germline lookup yields CDR1 LNHDA and CDR2 SQIVND (reference sequence). This CDR3 comprises 16 residues. The CDR3 sequence is CASSIEAGVDTGELFF. CDR3 bases: TGTGCCAGTAGTATAGAGGCAGGGGTCGACACCGGGGAGCTGTTTTTT.

The chain carries TRBV6-4 and TRBJ1-1; possibly TRBD1 for D (5 bases). CDR1 is MRHNA, CDR2 SNTAGT, per germline. Trimming shortened V by 5 bases and J by 5 bases, and 12 bases separated the two germline ends. CDR3 length: 13 residues. CDR3 residues: CASSNTRDTEAFF. The CDR3, as DNA: TGTGCCAGCAGTAACACCAGGGATACTGAAGCTTTCTTT.

The rearrangement uses TRBV25-1 and TRBJ1-6; D gene unclear. Germline CDR1 MGHDK, CDR2 SYGVNS. Trimming took 6 bases from V and 7 from J, leaving 10 bases between them. This CDR3 is 13 amino acids long. For the CDR3, the DNA is TGTGCCAGCAGGGTTTCAGTAAATTCACCCCTCCACTTT. It is translated as CASRVSVNSPLHF.

This chain uses TRBV7-8 with TRBJ2-1; D gene uncertain. The CDR3 has 16 amino acids. Trimming took off 3 bases at V and 5 bases at J, with 17 bases between the two ends. Germline-derived CDR1 and CDR2 are SGHVS and FQNEAQ. The CDR3 protein is CASSFRRFSYHNEQFF. For the CDR3, the DNA is TGTGCCAGCAGCTTTAGGCGGTTTTCCTACCACAATGAGCAGTTCTTC.